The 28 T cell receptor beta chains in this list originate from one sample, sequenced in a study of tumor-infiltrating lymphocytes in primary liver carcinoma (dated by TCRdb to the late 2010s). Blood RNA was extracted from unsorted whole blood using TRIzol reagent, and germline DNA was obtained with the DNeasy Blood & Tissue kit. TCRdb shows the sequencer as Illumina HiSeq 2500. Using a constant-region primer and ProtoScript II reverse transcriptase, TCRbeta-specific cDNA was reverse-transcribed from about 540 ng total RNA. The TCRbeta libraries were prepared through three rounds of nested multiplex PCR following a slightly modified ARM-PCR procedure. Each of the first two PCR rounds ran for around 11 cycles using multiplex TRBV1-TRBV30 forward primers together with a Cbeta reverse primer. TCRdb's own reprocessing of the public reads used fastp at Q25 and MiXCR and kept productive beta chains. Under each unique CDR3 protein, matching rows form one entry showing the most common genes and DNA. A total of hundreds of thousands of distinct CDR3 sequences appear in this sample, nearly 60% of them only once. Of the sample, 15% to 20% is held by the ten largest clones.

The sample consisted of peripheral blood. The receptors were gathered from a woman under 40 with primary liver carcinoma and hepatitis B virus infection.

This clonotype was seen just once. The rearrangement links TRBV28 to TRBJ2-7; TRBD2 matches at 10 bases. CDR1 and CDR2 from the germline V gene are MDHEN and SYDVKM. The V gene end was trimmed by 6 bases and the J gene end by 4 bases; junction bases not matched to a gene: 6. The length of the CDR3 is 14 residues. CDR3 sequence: CASSSSGSWYEQYF. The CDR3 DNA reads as TGTGCCAGCAGCTCTAGCGGGAGTTGGTACGAGCAGTACTTC.

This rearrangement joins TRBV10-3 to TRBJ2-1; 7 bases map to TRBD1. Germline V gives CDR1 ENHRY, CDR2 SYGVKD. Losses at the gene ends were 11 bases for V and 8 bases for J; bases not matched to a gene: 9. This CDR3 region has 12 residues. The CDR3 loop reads CASGMQGDEQFF. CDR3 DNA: TGTGCCTCCGGTATGCAGGGGGATGAGCAGTTCTTC.

This chain's CDR3 is CASGLDRAETQYF. The CDR3 bases are TGTGCCAGCGGCCTGGACAGGGCGGAGACCCAGTACTTC. This chain joins TRBV11-2 and TRBJ2-5; 8 bases map to TRBD1. CDR1 is SGHAT and CDR2 is FQNNGV in the germline V gene. CDR3 length: 13 amino acids. The V segment lost 8 bases and the J segment 5 bases; nucleotides outside the gene matches: 7.

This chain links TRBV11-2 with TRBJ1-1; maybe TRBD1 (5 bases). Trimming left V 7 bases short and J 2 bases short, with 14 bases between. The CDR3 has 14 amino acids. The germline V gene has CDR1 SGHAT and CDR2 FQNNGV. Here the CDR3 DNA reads TGTGCCAGCAACTTGAATCAGGGAAACACTGAAGCTTTCTTT. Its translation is CASNLNQGNTEAFF.

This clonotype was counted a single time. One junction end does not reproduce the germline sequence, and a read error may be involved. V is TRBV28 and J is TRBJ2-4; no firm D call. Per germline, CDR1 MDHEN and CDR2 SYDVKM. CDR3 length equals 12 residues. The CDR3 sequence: CASSFDKNIRYF. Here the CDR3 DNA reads TGTGCCAGCAGTTTTGATAAAAACATTCGGTACTTC. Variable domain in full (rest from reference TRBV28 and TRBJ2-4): DVKVTQSSRYLVKRTGEKVFLECVQDMDHENMFWYRQDPGLGLRLIYFSYDVKMKEKGDIPEGYSVSREKKERFSLILESASTNQTSMYLCASSFDKNIRYFGAGTRLSVL.

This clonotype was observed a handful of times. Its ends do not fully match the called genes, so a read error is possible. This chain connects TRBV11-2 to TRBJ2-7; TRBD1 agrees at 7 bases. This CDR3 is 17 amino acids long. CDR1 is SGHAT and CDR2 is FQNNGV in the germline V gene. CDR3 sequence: CASSLVVGTALPAEEYF. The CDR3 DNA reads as TGTGCCAGCAGCTTAGTAGTCGGGACAGCCTTGCCGGCCGAGGAGTACTTC.

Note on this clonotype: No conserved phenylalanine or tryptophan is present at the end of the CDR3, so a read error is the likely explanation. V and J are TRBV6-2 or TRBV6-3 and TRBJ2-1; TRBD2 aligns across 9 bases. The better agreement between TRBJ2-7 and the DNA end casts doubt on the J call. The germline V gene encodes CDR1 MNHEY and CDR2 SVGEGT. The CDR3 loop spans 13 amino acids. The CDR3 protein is CASSAGLASEQYL. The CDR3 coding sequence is TGTGCCAGCAGTGCGGGACTAGCCTCCGAGCAGTACCTC.

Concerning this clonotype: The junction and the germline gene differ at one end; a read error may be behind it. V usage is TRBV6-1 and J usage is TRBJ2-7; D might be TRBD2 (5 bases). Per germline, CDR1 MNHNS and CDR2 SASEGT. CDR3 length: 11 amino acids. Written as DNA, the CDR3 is TGTGCCGGCAGTGGTAGCGTCGAGGCGTATTTC. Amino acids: CAGSGSVEAYF.

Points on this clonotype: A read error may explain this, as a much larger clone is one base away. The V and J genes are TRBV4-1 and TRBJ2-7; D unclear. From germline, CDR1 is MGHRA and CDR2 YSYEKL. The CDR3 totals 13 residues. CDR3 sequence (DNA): TGCGCCAGCATCCAAGCCCACTCCTACGAGCAGTACTTC. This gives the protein CASIQAHSYEQYF.

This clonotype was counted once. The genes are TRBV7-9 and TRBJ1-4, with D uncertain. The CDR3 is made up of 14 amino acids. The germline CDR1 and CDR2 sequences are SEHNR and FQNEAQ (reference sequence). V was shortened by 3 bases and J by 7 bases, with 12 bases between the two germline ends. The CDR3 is CASSLRMGGEKLFF. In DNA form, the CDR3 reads TGTGCCAGCAGCTTGAGGATGGGCGGTGAAAAACTGTTTTTT.

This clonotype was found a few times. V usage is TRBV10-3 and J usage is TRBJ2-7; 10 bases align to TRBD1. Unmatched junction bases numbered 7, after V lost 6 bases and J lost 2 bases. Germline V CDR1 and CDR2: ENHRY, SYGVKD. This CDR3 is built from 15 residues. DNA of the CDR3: TGTGCCATCAGCCCTGGACAGGGGGGGACCTACGAGCAGTACTTC. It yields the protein CAISPGQGGTYEQYF.

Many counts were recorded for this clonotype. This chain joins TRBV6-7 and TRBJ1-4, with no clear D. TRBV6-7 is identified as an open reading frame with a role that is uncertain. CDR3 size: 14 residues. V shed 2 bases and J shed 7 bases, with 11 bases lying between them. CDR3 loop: CASSYRGIGEKLFF. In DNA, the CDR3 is TGTGCCAGCAGTTACCGAGGGATCGGTGAAAAACTGTTTTTT.

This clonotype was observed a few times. The CDR3 DNA reads as TGTGCCAGCAGAGATAGAGGGACAGGGGCTTCTGGGGCCAACGTCCTGACTTTC. Amino acid sequence: CASRDRGTGASGANVLTF. V gene TRBV6-6 combines with J gene TRBJ2-6; 10 bases are shared with TRBD1. The CDR3 consists of 18 residues. V shed 6 bases and J 1 base; nucleotides not matched to a gene: 9. CDR1 is MNHNY and CDR2 is SVGAGI in the germline V gene (reference sequence).

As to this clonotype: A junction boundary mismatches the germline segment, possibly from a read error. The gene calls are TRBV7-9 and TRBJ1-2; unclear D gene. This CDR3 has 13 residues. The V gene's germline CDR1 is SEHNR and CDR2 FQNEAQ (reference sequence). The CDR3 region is CASSIAGQLGYTF. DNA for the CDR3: TGTGCCAGCAGCATAGCGGGCCAGTTGGGTTACACCTTC.

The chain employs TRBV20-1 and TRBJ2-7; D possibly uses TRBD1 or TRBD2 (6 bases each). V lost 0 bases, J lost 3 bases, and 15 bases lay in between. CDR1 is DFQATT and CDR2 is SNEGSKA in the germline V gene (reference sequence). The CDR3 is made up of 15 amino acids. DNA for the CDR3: TGCAGTGCTAGAGAGGTTGAGGGGGGTTTCTACGAGCAGTACTTC. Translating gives CSAREVEGGFYEQYF.

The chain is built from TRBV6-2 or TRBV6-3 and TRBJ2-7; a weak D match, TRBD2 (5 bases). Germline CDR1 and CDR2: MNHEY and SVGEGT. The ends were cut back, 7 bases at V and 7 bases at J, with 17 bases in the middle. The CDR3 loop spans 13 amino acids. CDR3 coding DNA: TGTGCCAGCACTCGCGCGCCATCGGGAGAGCAGTACTTC. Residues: CASTRAPSGEQYF.

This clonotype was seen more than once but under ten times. The DNA of the CDR3 is TGTGCCAGTCTATTTCTAGCGGGAGGGCCCAATGAGCAGTTCTTC. As protein: CASLFLAGGPNEQFF. V and J are TRBV12-3 or TRBV12-4 and TRBJ2-1; TRBD2 agrees at 12 bases. The V gene end was trimmed by 9 bases and the J gene end by 6 bases; junction bases not matched to a gene: 9. The CDR3 runs 15 residues.

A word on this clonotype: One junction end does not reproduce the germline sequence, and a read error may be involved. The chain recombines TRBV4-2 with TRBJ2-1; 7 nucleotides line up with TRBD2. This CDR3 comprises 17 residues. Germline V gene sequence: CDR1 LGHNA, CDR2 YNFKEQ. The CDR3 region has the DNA TGTGCCAGCAGTCAATTGGAGGGCGGGAGCTCCTACAGTGAGCAGTTCTTC. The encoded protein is CASSQLEGGSSYSEQFF.

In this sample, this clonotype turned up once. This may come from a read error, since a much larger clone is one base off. This CDR3 is CASSYGAASISGANVLTF. For the CDR3, the DNA is TGTGCCAGCAGTTACGGCGCTGCGTCGATCTCTGGGGCCAACGTCCTGACTTTC. This rearrangement joins TRBV6-5 to TRBJ2-6; D is undetermined. Trimming took off 2 bases at V and 0 bases at J, with 14 bases between the two ends. The germline V gene has CDR1 MNHEY and CDR2 SVGAGI. The CDR3 loop spans 18 amino acids.

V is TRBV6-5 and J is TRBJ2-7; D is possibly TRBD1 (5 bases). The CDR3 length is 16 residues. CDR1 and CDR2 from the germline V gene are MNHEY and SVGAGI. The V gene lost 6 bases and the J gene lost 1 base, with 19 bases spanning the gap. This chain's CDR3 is CASSSPGSMGSYEQYF. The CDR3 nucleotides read TGTGCCAGCAGCTCTCCAGGGTCAATGGGTTCCTACGAGCAGTACTTC.

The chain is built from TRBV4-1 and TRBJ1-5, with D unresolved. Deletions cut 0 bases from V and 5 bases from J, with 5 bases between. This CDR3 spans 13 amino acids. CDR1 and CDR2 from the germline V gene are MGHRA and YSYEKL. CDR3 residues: CASSQEGDQPQHF. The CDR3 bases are TGCGCCAGCAGCCAAGAGGGAGATCAGCCCCAGCATTTT.

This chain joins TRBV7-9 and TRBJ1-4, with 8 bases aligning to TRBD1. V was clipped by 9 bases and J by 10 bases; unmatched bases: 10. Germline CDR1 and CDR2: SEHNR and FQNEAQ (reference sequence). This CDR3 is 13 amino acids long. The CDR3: CASSDKTGGKLFF. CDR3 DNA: TGTGCCAGTTCTGACAAAACAGGGGGAAAACTGTTTTTT.

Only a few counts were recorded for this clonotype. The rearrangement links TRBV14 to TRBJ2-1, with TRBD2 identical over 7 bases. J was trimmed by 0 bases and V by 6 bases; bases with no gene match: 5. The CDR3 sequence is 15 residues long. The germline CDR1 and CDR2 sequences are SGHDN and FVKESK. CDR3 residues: CASSPGGSSYNEQFF. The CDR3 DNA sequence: TGTGCCAGCAGTCCCGGCGGGAGCTCCTACAATGAGCAGTTCTTC.

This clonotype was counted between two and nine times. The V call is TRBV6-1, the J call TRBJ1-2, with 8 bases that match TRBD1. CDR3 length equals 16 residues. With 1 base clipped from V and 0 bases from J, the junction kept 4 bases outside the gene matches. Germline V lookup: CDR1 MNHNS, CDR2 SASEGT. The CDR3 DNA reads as TGTGCCAGCAGTGAAGTCGGGACAGGAGCTAACTATGGCTACACCTTC. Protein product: CASSEVGTGANYGYTF.

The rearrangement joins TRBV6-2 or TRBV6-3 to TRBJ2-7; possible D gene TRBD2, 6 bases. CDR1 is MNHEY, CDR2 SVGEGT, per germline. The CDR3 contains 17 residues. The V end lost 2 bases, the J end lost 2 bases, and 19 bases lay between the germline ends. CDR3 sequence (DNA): TGTGCCAGCAGTTACGCGGGGATCAGCGGTCATCCCTACGAGCAGTACTTC. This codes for CASSYAGISGHPYEQYF.

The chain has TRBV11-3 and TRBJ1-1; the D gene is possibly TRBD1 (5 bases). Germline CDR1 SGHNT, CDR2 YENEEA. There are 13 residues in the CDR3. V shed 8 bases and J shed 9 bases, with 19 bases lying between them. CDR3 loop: CASYSTAQTKAFF. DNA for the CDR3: TGTGCCAGCTATTCGACAGCCCAAACTAAAGCTTTCTTT.

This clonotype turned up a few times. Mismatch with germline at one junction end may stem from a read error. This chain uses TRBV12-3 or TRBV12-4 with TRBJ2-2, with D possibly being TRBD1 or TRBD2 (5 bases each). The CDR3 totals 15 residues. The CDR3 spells CASTLGGANTAELFF. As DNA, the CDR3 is TGTGCCAGCACCCTTGGGGGAGCGAACACCGCGGAGCTGTTTTTT.

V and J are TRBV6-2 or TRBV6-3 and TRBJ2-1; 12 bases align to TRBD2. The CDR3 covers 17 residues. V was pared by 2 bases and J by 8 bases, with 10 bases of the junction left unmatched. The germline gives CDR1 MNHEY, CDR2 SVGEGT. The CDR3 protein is CASSYPETSGSVDEQFF. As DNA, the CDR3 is TGTGCCAGCAGTTACCCCGAGACTAGCGGGAGCGTCGATGAGCAGTTCTTC.